Shown below are 31 T cell receptor beta chains from a single sample sequenced in a study of blood T cells in healthy people across ages. For the second PCR, which ran for roughly 7 to 11 cycles, a sample-barcoded 5' primer and a J-beta primer mix were used. Using its own MiXCR run on the 5' RACE reads, TCRdb lists one record per CDR3 protein. In the table there are under 2,000,000 distinct CDR3 sequences, around 48% of which are singletons. Sequencing was done on a sample of blood. The receptor set was obtained from a woman in her thirties or forties in good health.

J is TRBJ2-5 and V is TRBV20-1, with TRBD1 matching 10 bases. V was pared by 5 bases and J by 11 bases, with 11 bases of the junction left unmatched. In germline, CDR1 is DFQATT, CDR2 SNEGSKA (reference sequence). The CDR3 sequence is 13 residues long. CDR3 DNA: TGCAGTGCTGAAGACAGGGGGCTGCGGGAGCAGTACTTC. This encodes CSAEDRGLREQYF.

The chain is built from TRBV14 and TRBJ2-3, with D possibly matching TRBD2 (6 bases). There are 16 residues in the CDR3. V lost 2 bases, J lost 3 bases, and 15 bases lay in between. CDR1 and CDR2 from the germline V gene are SGHDN and FVKESK. CDR3 nucleotides: TGTGCCAGCAGCCAATGGCGGGGTCAGTGGACAGATACGCAGTATTTT. It specifies CASSQWRGQWTDTQYF.

The V gene is TRBV5-8, the J gene TRBJ2-1; 10 positions match TRBD1. Per germline, CDR1 SGHTS and CDR2 YDEGEE. CDR3 length: 17 amino acids. Trimming took 2 bases from V and 0 from J; bases not matched to a gene: 5. CDR3 residues: CASSLRQGAYSYNEQFF. Written as DNA, the CDR3 is TGTGCCAGCAGCTTAAGACAGGGGGCTTACTCCTACAATGAGCAGTTCTTC. Filled out from reference TRBV5-8 and TRBJ2-1, the complete variable domain reads EAGVTQSPTHLIKTRGQQATLRCSPISGHTSVYWYQQALGLGLQFLLWYDEGEERNRGNFPPRFSGRQFPNYSSELNVNALELEDSALYLCASSLRQGAYSYNEQFFGPGTRLTVL.

This chain uses TRBV5-1 with TRBJ1-4; D remains ambiguous. This CDR3 has 13 residues. From germline, CDR1 is SGHRS and CDR2 YFSETQ. The V and J ends lost 5 bases and 4 bases respectively, with 9 bases between them. CDR3 in DNA: TGCGCCAGCAGAAGACAAGATAATGAAAAACTGTTTTTT. This encodes CASRRQDNEKLFF. The entire variable domain, with the rest obtained from reference TRBV5-1 and TRBJ1-4, is as follows: KAGVTQTPRYLIKTRGQQVTLSCSPISGHRSVSWYQQTPGQGLQFLFEYFSETQRNKGNFPGRFSGRQFSNSRSEMNVSTLELGDSALYLCASRRQDNEKLFFGSGTQLSVL.

This chain connects TRBV20-1 to TRBJ2-3; 7 nucleotides match TRBD2. Germline values: CDR1 DFQATT, CDR2 SNEGSKA (reference sequence). The CDR3 contains 16 residues. V gave up 5 bases and J gave up 4 bases; unmatched junction bases: 15. CDR3: CSAGGETAGWADTQYF. The DNA of the CDR3 is TGCAGTGCTGGGGGGGAGACCGCCGGGTGGGCAGATACGCAGTATTTT.

This clonotype appeared a single time. The chain is built from TRBV9 and TRBJ1-2, with a possible D match to TRBD1 (6 bases). The V and J ends lost 3 bases and 4 bases respectively, with 16 bases between them. The germline gives CDR1 SGDLS, CDR2 YYNGEE. The CDR3 runs 15 residues. This chain's CDR3 is CASSAWVGQSYGYTF. The CDR3 DNA reads TGTGCCAGCAGCGCGTGGGTAGGACAGTCCTATGGCTACACCTTC.

The V and J genes are TRBV12-3 or TRBV12-4 and TRBJ2-1; D is ambiguous. Trimming shortened V by 2 bases and J by 0 bases, and 29 bases separated the two germline ends. The CDR3 consists of 22 residues. For the CDR3, the DNA is TGTGCCAGCAGTTTACGTCTGTCCGTCAGATTAGACCGGGTGAGCTCCTACAATGAGCAGTTCTTC. It yields the protein CASSLRLSVRLDRVSSYNEQFF.

This chain connects TRBV19 to TRBJ2-7; 7 bases map to TRBD2. This CDR3 has 15 residues. Trimming cost V 0 bases and J 6 bases; bases outside gene matches: 8. Germline values: CDR1 LNHDA, CDR2 SQIVND (reference sequence). The CDR3 nucleotides read TGTGCCAGTAGTATAGATCGGACTAGACTGGCCGAGCAGTACTTC. Its translation is CASSIDRTRLAEQYF.

This clonotype was observed a single time. The chain employs TRBV3-1 and TRBJ2-3; maybe TRBD2 (5 bases). The CDR3 runs 17 residues. CDR1 is LGHDT, CDR2 YNNKEL, per germline (reference sequence). Trimming left V 0 bases short and J 1 base short, with 14 bases between. CDR3 sequence reads: CASSQDPSGFRTDTQYF. CDR3 nucleotide sequence: TGTGCCAGCAGCCAAGATCCGTCGGGATTTCGCACAGATACGCAGTATTTT.

This clonotype was recorded a few times. The V and J genes are TRBV6-2 or TRBV6-3 and TRBJ2-7, with no clear D. The CDR3 loop spans 14 amino acids. The germline gives CDR1 MNHEY, CDR2 SVGEGT. V lost 9 bases and J lost 0, with 15 bases in between. The DNA of the CDR3 is TGTGCCAGTCGTCTGACTCTTAGCTCCTACGAGCAGTACTTC. This encodes CASRLTLSSYEQYF.

The chain recombines TRBV7-6 with TRBJ2-7, with D perhaps given as TRBD1 or TRBD2 (6 bases each). The V gene lost 4 bases and the J gene lost 5 bases, with 12 bases spanning the gap. From germline, CDR1 is SGHVS and CDR2 FNYEAQ. CDR3 length equals 13 residues. CDR3 sequence reads: CASSSGGRDEQYF. DNA for the CDR3: TGTGCCAGCAGCTCCGGGGGCAGGGACGAGCAGTACTTC. Supplemented by reference TRBV7-6 and TRBJ2-7, the full variable domain reads GAGVSQSPRYKVTKRGQDVALRCDPISGHVSLYWYRQALGQGPEFLTYFNYEAQQDKSGLPNDRFSAERPEGSISTLTIQRTEQRDSAMYRCASSSGGRDEQYFGPGTRLTVT.

The table lists this clonotype with a few counts. The rearrangement joins TRBV20-1 to TRBJ2-1, with D unresolved. The CDR3 is 15 amino acids. V shed 4 bases and J shed 4 bases, with 17 bases lying between them. Per germline, CDR1 DFQATT and CDR2 SNEGSKA (reference sequence). CDR3: CSAIGPDGIYNEQFF. In DNA form, the CDR3 reads TGCAGTGCTATCGGGCCCGACGGCATATACAATGAGCAGTTCTTC.

The CDR3 spells CASSTGQGAREKLFF. The CDR3 coding sequence is TGTGCCAGCAGCACGGGACAGGGGGCGCGTGAAAAACTGTTTTTT. This chain links TRBV7-8 with TRBJ1-4; TRBD1 aligns across 12 bases. V lost 5 bases to trimming and J lost 7 bases; unmatched junction nucleotides: 5. The CDR3 sequence is 15 residues long. Germline CDR1 and CDR2: SGHVS and FQNEAQ.

This clonotype appeared a few times. V usage is TRBV20-1 and J usage is TRBJ1-4; 9 bases map to TRBD1. After removal of 5 bases from V and 0 bases from J, the junction contained 4 bases not matched to a gene. There are 15 residues in the CDR3. The germline CDR1 and CDR2 sequences are DFQATT and SNEGSKA (reference sequence). This CDR3 reads CSADRGAPTNEKLFF. CDR3 coding DNA: TGCAGTGCTGACAGGGGGGCCCCAACTAATGAAAAACTGTTTTTT.

This clonotype was counted a few times. This chain uses TRBV6-1 with TRBJ1-5, with unresolved D. The CDR3 spans 15 residues. The V end lost 7 bases, the J end lost 0 bases, and 13 bases lay between the germline ends. The germline gives CDR1 MNHNS, CDR2 SASEGT. The CDR3 DNA reads TGTGCCAGCACCTCGGATGGGAATAGCAATCAGCCCCAGCATTTT. Its protein product is CASTSDGNSNQPQHF.

The chain uses TRBV6-2 or TRBV6-3 and TRBJ2-7; D possibly corresponds to TRBD2 (5 bases). CDR1 MNHEY and CDR2 SVGEGT come from the germline V gene. The V gene lost 4 bases and the J gene lost 5 bases, with 12 bases spanning the gap. The CDR3 is 13 amino acids. In DNA, the CDR3 is TGTGCCAGCAGTTCACATACGGAGGACGAGCAGTACTTC. It encodes CASSSHTEDEQYF.

The rearrangement uses TRBV6-1 and TRBJ1-5; TRBD1 might be the D (6 bases). The CDR3 totals 16 residues. In germline, CDR1 is MNHNS, CDR2 SASEGT. Trimming cost V 2 bases and J 5 bases, with 16 bases left between them. This CDR3 is CASSEFRTVLHQPQHF. The CDR3 nucleotides are TGTGCCAGCAGTGAATTTAGGACAGTCCTCCATCAGCCCCAGCATTTT.

This clonotype has more than one count but fewer than ten. This chain links TRBV21-1 with TRBJ2-6; no DNA check was done on the table's D call, TRBD1. TRBV21-1 is deemed a pseudogene. The CDR3 consists of 16 residues. For the CDR3, the DNA is TGTGCCAGCAGCATCAAGGGGGGAAAAGGGGCCAACGTCCTGACTTTC. Translated, it gives CASSIKGGKGANVLTF.

This chain uses TRBV4-1 with TRBJ1-2; maybe TRBD1 (6 bases). V was clipped by 4 bases and J by 3 bases, with 27 bases between them. The CDR3 extends over 19 amino acids. CDR1 is MGHRA, CDR2 YSYEKL, per germline. The CDR3 loop reads CASSPLRAVGGAGYYGYTF. The CDR3 DNA reads TGCGCCAGCAGCCCCCTTCGAGCAGTAGGGGGAGCGGGCTACTATGGCTACACCTTC.

The genes are TRBV12-5 and TRBJ2-1; 11 bases agree with TRBD2. After removal of 0 bases from V and 5 bases from J, the junction contained 6 bases not matched to a gene. The germline gives CDR1 LGHNT, CDR2 FRNRAP. This CDR3 is 17 amino acids long. CDR3: CASGLVQLAGVDNEQFF. DNA for the CDR3: TGTGCTAGTGGTTTGGTGCAACTAGCGGGGGTTGACAATGAGCAGTTCTTC. Using reference TRBV12-5 and TRBJ2-1 for the parts outside the CDR3, the full variable domain is DARVTQTPRHKVTEMGQEVTMRCQPILGHNTVFWYRQTMMQGLELLAYFRNRAPLDDSGMPKDRFSAEMPDATLATLKIQPSEPRDSAVYFCASGLVQLAGVDNEQFFGPGTRLTVL.

This clonotype was detected only a few times. The chain combines TRBV28 with TRBJ2-7; tentatively, D is TRBD1 (5 bases). Germline V lookup: CDR1 MDHEN, CDR2 SYDVKM. There are 15 residues in the CDR3. Trimming stripped 2 bases from V and 4 bases from J, with 15 bases between. The CDR3 DNA sequence: TGTGCCAGCAGTTTACGGCAGGGTGATATTTACGAGCAGTACTTC. It specifies CASSLRQGDIYEQYF.

The V call is TRBV6-6, the J call TRBJ1-2; weak D call: TRBD1 (5 bases). Germline CDR1 reads MNHNY; CDR2 reads SVGAGI (reference sequence). The CDR3 covers 12 residues. V lost 6 bases and J lost 4, with 9 bases in between. In nucleotides, the CDR3 is TGTGCCAGCAGGGAGAGGGGCTATGGCTACACCTTC. This codes for CASRERGYGYTF.

This chain connects TRBV7-2 to TRBJ2-7; 10 nucleotides line up with TRBD2. This CDR3 is built from 15 residues. With 0 bases clipped from V and 4 bases from J, the junction kept 3 bases outside the gene matches. The germline CDR1 and CDR2 sequences are SGHTA and FQGNSA. This chain's CDR3 is CASSLAVSGGYEQYF. The CDR3 DNA reads TGTGCCAGCAGCTTAGCAGTTAGCGGGGGGTACGAGCAGTACTTC.

The chain combines TRBV19 with TRBJ1-5, with D uncertain. Trimming stripped 2 bases from V and 2 bases from J, with 13 bases between. The CDR3 has 16 amino acids. From germline, CDR1 is LNHDA and CDR2 SQIVND (reference sequence). CDR3 loop: CASSIWVGSGNQPQHF. CDR3 DNA sequence: TGTGCCAGTAGTATATGGGTGGGGTCGGGCAATCAGCCCCAGCATTTT.

V gene TRBV5-5 combines with J gene TRBJ1-1; no clear D gene. The CDR3 is 12 residues long. The germline V gene encodes CDR1 SGHKS and CDR2 YYEKEE (reference sequence). The ends were cut back, 2 bases at V and 3 bases at J, with 5 bases in the middle. DNA for the CDR3: TGTGCCAGCAGCTTCTCCGACACTGAAGCTTTCTTT. It encodes CASSFSDTEAFF.

The rearrangement uses TRBV4-2 and TRBJ2-5, with unresolved D. CDR3 size: 15 residues. The germline CDR1 and CDR2 sequences are LGHNA and YNFKEQ. The germline V and J ends were trimmed by 0 bases and 5 bases, with 13 bases remaining between them. The CDR3 nucleotides are TGTGCCAGCAGCCAAGAATTAGGGTATGGGGAGACCCAGTACTTC. Its protein product is CASSQELGYGETQYF.

Turning to this clonotype: An end of the junction does not agree with germline; a read error may underlie this. This chain joins TRBV12-3 or TRBV12-4 and TRBJ1-6; the match to TRBD1 covers 8 bases. The CDR3 runs to 14 residues. CDR3 residues: CARSQTGDNSPLHF. The CDR3 DNA is TGTGCCCGCAGTCAGACAGGGGATAATTCACCCCTCCACTTT.

The chain recombines TRBV7-3 with TRBJ2-1, with 7 nucleotides matching TRBD1. Germline V gene lookup returns CDR1 SGHTA and CDR2 FQGTGA. The CDR3 extends over 19 amino acids. V dropped 5 bases and J dropped 0; count of bases not matched to a gene: 16. The CDR3 DNA is TGTGCCAGCAGCCTACGAGGGGGCAGGGTTTCATCCTCCTACAATGAGCAGTTCTTC. It specifies CASSLRGGRVSSSYNEQFF.

The count of this clonotype is one. This chain uses TRBV6-2 or TRBV6-3 with TRBJ1-5; D is undetermined. The CDR3 is made up of 13 amino acids. V was trimmed by 8 bases and J by 4 bases, leaving 12 bases between them. Per germline, CDR1 MNHEY and CDR2 SVGEGT. The CDR3 nucleotides read TGTGCCAGCTCCGACGCCAGGAATCAGCCCCAGCATTTT. Its protein is CASSDARNQPQHF.

This clonotype was detected once. The chain combines TRBV5-1 with TRBJ2-3, with D uncertain. Germline values: CDR1 SGHRS, CDR2 YFSETQ. V lost 1 base, J lost 4 bases, and 13 bases lay in between. The CDR3 is 15 residues long. The CDR3 sequence: CASSLTVPHADTQYF. In DNA, the CDR3 is TGCGCCAGCAGCTTGACAGTACCCCACGCAGATACGCAGTATTTT.

The V call is TRBV27, the J call TRBJ2-7; perhaps TRBD1 as D (6 bases). The V end lost 6 bases, the J end lost 6 bases, and 15 bases lay between the germline ends. This CDR3 has 13 amino acids. The germline gives CDR1 MNHEY, CDR2 SMNVEV (reference sequence). In DNA, the CDR3 is TGTGCCAGCAGCGAACACGGGACAACCGAGCAGTACTTC. Translated: CASSEHGTTEQYF.